Presented here are 28 T cell receptor beta chains from one specimen sequenced in a study of blood T cell repertoires in COVID-19 (dated by TCRdb to the early 2020s). The protocol used for the library was the immunoSEQ multiplex PCR assay. Imported from immuneACCESS, the table was reduced by TCRdb to in-frame sequences with V and J called. These copies leave out some clones; in studies compared against another copy, an unresolved V gene accounts for under half, and the cause of the remainder is not known. The sample table lists under 150,000 clones, roughly 84% of them with a count of one. The ten most abundant clones make up approximately 18% of the sample. The source material was peripheral blood. These receptors all stem from a woman older than 75 with acute or convalescent COVID-19.

The genes are TRBV2 and TRBJ1-4; 11 positions match TRBD1. This CDR3 spans 15 amino acids. The J segment lost 3 bases and the V segment lost 6 bases, leaving 3 bases of the junction unmatched. Per germline, CDR1 SNHLY and CDR2 FYNNEI. The CDR3 sequence is CASRRTGGPNEKLFF. The CDR3 DNA follows: TGTGCCAGCAGACGGACAGGGGGCCCTAATGAAAAACTGTTTTTT.

The chain joins TRBV30 to TRBJ1-3; maybe TRBD1 (6 bases). Per the germline V gene, CDR1 is GTSNPN and CDR2 is SVGIG (reference sequence). V lost 5 bases, J lost 4 bases, and 6 bases lay in between. CDR3 length: 11 amino acids. CDR3 loop: CAWGTGNTIYF. The CDR3 nucleotides read TGTGCCTGGGGGACAGGAAACACCATATATTTT.

The genes are TRBV7-9 and TRBJ2-7; a weak D match, TRBD1 (6 bases). Trimming took off 2 bases at V and 7 bases at J, with 18 bases between the two ends. This CDR3 contains 15 residues. CDR1 and CDR2 from the germline V gene are SEHNR and FQNEAQ (reference sequence). The CDR3 sequence is CASSLRSGHPFEQYF. CDR3 coding DNA: TGTGCCAGCAGCTTACGCTCGGGACACCCCTTTGAGCAGTACTTC.

The chain has TRBV4-3 and TRBJ1-2, with 9 bases matching TRBD1. Trimming cost V 0 bases and J 0 bases; bases outside gene matches: 8. Germline values: CDR1 LGHNA, CDR2 YSLEER. The CDR3 sequence is 18 residues long. The DNA of the CDR3 is TGCGCCAGCAGCCAAGATCCTGGGACAGGGTTAGCTAACTATGGCTACACCTTC. As protein: CASSQDPGTGLANYGYTF.

V usage is TRBV19 and J usage is TRBJ2-5; TRBD1 aligns across 8 bases. This CDR3 spans 14 amino acids. With V trimmed by 10 bases and J by 2 bases, 9 bases remained unmatched. Germline CDR1 and CDR2: LNHDA and SQIVND (reference sequence). CDR3 nucleotides: TGTGCCACACGGACAGGGCGGTATCAAGAGACCCAGTACTTC. Translation: CATRTGRYQETQYF.

The chain has TRBV5-5 and TRBJ1-2; possible D gene TRBD1, 5 bases. The CDR3 is made up of 17 amino acids. V was trimmed by 0 bases and J by 7 bases, leaving 22 bases between them. Germline V CDR1 and CDR2: SGHKS, YYEKEE (reference sequence). CDR3 nucleotide sequence: TGTGCCAGCAGCTTGGAACGTTGGCAGGGATCTCCAAGTGGCTACACCTTC. Translating it yields CASSLERWQGSPSGYTF.

The chain combines TRBV19 with TRBJ1-6; perhaps TRBD1 as D (5 bases). The V and J ends lost 9 bases and 10 bases respectively, with 16 bases between them. CDR1 LNHDA and CDR2 SQIVND come from the germline V gene (reference sequence). The CDR3 has 13 residues. This CDR3 reads CASSETVRSPLHF. The CDR3 DNA reads TGTGCCAGCTCCGAGACAGTAAGGTCACCCCTCCACTTT.

J is TRBJ2-1 and V is TRBV19, with 9 bases aligning to TRBD1. The V gene end was trimmed by 3 bases and the J gene end by 7 bases; junction bases not matched to a gene: 10. This CDR3 has 16 residues. The germline CDR1 and CDR2 sequences are LNHDA and SQIVND (reference sequence). CDR3 sequence: CASSMMTGGLTNEQFF. The CDR3, as DNA: TGTGCCAGTAGTATGATGACAGGGGGTTTGACAAATGAGCAGTTCTTC.

The rearrangement links TRBV13 to TRBJ1-1; 7 bases agree with TRBD1. Germline values: CDR1 PRHDT, CDR2 FYEKMQ (reference sequence). With 3 bases clipped from V and 1 base from J, the junction kept 8 bases outside the gene matches. CDR3 length: 16 amino acids. Written as DNA, the CDR3 is TGTGCCAGCAGCTTGGGACAGATTCTAAAGAACACTGAAGCTTTCTTT. It specifies CASSLGQILKNTEAFF.

The V gene is TRBV7-2, the J gene TRBJ2-3; 13 nucleotides match TRBD2. The trim removed 4 bases at V and 4 bases at J, leaving 8 bases unmatched. Germline-derived CDR1 and CDR2 are SGHTA and FQGNSA. The CDR3 runs 17 residues. CDR3 coding DNA: TGTGCCAGCAGCTGGGCTCGTGGACTAGCGGGGGCAGATACGCAGTATTTT. Translation: CASSWARGLAGADTQYF.

This clone has a single count. V gene TRBV4-3 combines with J gene TRBJ2-1, with 8 bases lining up with TRBD2. Germline CDR1 and CDR2: LGHNA and YSLEER. The length of the CDR3 is 20 residues. The junction had 13 bases not matched to a gene; V was cut back by 0 bases and J by 0 bases. The CDR3 sequence: CASSQDREGTGSSSYNEQFF. In nucleotides, the CDR3 is TGCGCCAGCAGCCAAGATCGGGAGGGTACCGGCTCAAGCTCCTACAATGAGCAGTTCTTC.

The chain uses TRBV19 and TRBJ1-2, with 7 bases fitting TRBD1. CDR1 LNHDA and CDR2 SQIVND come from the germline V gene (reference sequence). The V segment lost 6 bases and the J segment 2 bases; nucleotides outside the gene matches: 6. CDR3 length: 14 residues. This chain's CDR3 is CASSPTGTNYGYTF. The CDR3, as DNA: TGTGCCAGTAGCCCGACAGGGACCAACTATGGCTACACCTTC.

In nucleotides, the CDR3 is TGTGCCAGCAGCGTAGTCGAGGAGACGCCCCTCCACTTT. Its translation: CASSVVEETPLHF. The J gene is TRBJ1-6, the V gene TRBV9; the D is unclear. Germline values: CDR1 SGDLS, CDR2 YYNGEE. CDR3 length equals 13 residues. V lost 0 bases to trimming and J lost 13 bases, with 11 bases between them. The full variable domain, rest sourced from reference TRBV9 and TRBJ1-6, is DSGVTQTPKHLITATGQRVTLRCSPRSGDLSVYWYQQSLDQGLQFLIQYYNGEERAKGNILERFSAQQFPDLHSELNLSSLELGDSALYFCASSVVEETPLHFGNGTRLTVT.

The V gene is TRBV2, the J gene TRBJ1-2, with D perhaps matching TRBD1 (6 bases). The ends were cut back, 1 base at V and 3 bases at J, with 9 bases in the middle. This CDR3 is built from 14 residues. Germline V gives CDR1 SNHLY, CDR2 FYNNEI. CDR3 protein: CASSEEQGDYGYTF. The CDR3 region has the DNA TGTGCCAGCAGTGAAGAACAGGGCGACTATGGCTACACCTTC.

V usage is TRBV6-2 or TRBV6-3 and J usage is TRBJ1-2; D may be TRBD1 (6 bases). CDR3 length: 14 residues. V lost 2 bases and J lost 4, with 11 bases in between. Per the germline V gene, CDR1 is MNHEY and CDR2 is SVGEGT. The DNA for the CDR3 is TGTGCCAGCAGTTACAGCGGACAGATCTATGGCTACACCTTC. It translates to CASSYSGQIYGYTF.

This clone was seen a few times. The chain uses TRBV5-1 and TRBJ2-7, with TRBD1 matching over 9 bases. Germline V gives CDR1 SGHRS, CDR2 YFSETQ. There are 14 residues in the CDR3. V lost 2 bases and J lost 6; bases outside the gene matches: 6. As DNA, the CDR3 is TGCGCCAGCAGCTTTTCGGGACAGGGTGCCGAGCAGTACTTC. It yields the protein CASSFSGQGAEQYF.

The chain joins TRBV6-5 to TRBJ1-5; D is possibly TRBD1 (5 bases). CDR3 length equals 13 residues. Trimming took 7 bases from V and 0 from J, leaving 7 bases between them. Per the germline V gene, CDR1 is MNHEY and CDR2 is SVGAGI. CDR3 bases: TGTGCCAGCACGGGGGGTAGCAATCAGCCCCAGCATTTT. This sequence encodes CASTGGSNQPQHF.

This clone was observed once. V gene TRBV5-4 combines with J gene TRBJ1-2; D remains unclear. Germline V CDR1 and CDR2: SGHNT, YYREEE (reference sequence). The CDR3 covers 13 residues. V was cut by 0 bases and J by 12 bases, with 15 bases left in between. The chain's CDR3 is CASSLAVDDSDTF. The CDR3 DNA is TGTGCCAGCAGCTTGGCCGTGGATGACTCGGACACCTTC.

The rearrangement uses TRBV7-8 and TRBJ2-5, with 11 bases that match TRBD1. The CDR3 consists of 17 residues. The germline CDR1 and CDR2 sequences are SGHVS and FQNEAQ. The trim removed 4 bases at V and 0 bases at J, leaving 7 bases unmatched. The CDR3 region has the DNA TGTGCCAGCAGCTGGACAGGGGGCGCCGGGAACCAAGAGACCCAGTACTTC. It translates to CASSWTGGAGNQETQYF.

The CDR3 loop is CASGPGQGYTEAFF. The CDR3 nucleotides are TGTGCCAGCGGGCCGGGACAGGGCTACACTGAAGCTTTCTTT. The chain carries TRBV9 and TRBJ1-1; 9 nucleotides line up with TRBD1. The CDR3 length is 14 residues. Germline CDR1 SGDLS, CDR2 YYNGEE. V trimming: 7 bases; J trimming: 3 bases; junction bases outside the gene matches: 7.

The rearrangement links TRBV11-3 to TRBJ2-7; TRBD1 matches 9 bases. Germline V gives CDR1 SGHNT, CDR2 YENEEA. The CDR3 length is 14 residues. The J segment lost 6 bases and the V segment lost 5 bases, leaving 8 bases of the junction unmatched. The CDR3 region is CASSPRDREGEQYF. CDR3 sequence (DNA): TGTGCCAGCAGCCCCAGGGACAGGGAAGGCGAGCAGTACTTC.

The chain carries TRBV7-2 and TRBJ1-5; D is ambiguous. CDR1 is SGHTA and CDR2 is FQGNSA in the germline V gene. The CDR3 has 14 amino acids. V lost 5 bases and J 0 bases, leaving 8 bases between the germline ends. CDR3 coding DNA: TGTGCCAGCAGCAAAGACTATAGCAATCAGCCCCAGCATTTT. This encodes CASSKDYSNQPQHF.

The chain is built from TRBV2 and TRBJ2-1; the match to TRBD2 covers 10 bases. This CDR3 spans 15 amino acids. Germline V gene data show CDR1 as SNHLY and CDR2 as FYNNEI. After removal of 3 bases from V and 3 bases from J, the junction contained 2 bases not matched to a gene. The CDR3, as DNA: TGTGCCAGCAGTGACCTAGCGGGGGTCTACAATGAGCAGTTCTTC. It is translated as CASSDLAGVYNEQFF.

This clone was observed a single time. V usage is TRBV2 and J usage is TRBJ1-4; 10 bases map to TRBD1. Germline CDR1 is SNHLY and CDR2 is FYNNEI. The CDR3 covers 14 residues. V gave up 5 bases and J gave up 5 bases; unmatched junction bases: 2. The CDR3 nucleotides read TGTGCCAGCAGTCGGGACAGGGGCAATGAAAAACTGTTTTTT. This encodes CASSRDRGNEKLFF.

Regarding this clone: Other nucleotide sequences from this sample produce the same CDR3. This sequence joins TRBV5-1 and TRBJ1-1, with 8 bases identical to TRBD1. V dropped 2 bases and J dropped 1; count of bases not matched to a gene: 4. Germline values: CDR1 SGHRS, CDR2 YFSETQ. The CDR3 runs 15 residues. The CDR3 spells CASSLSGTGNTEAFF. Here the CDR3 DNA reads TGCGCCAGCAGCTTATCCGGGACAGGGAACACTGAAGCTTTCTTT.

The V and J genes are TRBV11-3 and TRBJ2-3; the D gene is possibly TRBD2 (6 bases). Germline V gene sequence: CDR1 SGHNT, CDR2 YENEEA. The CDR3 length is 16 residues. V lost 5 bases and J lost 0, with 15 bases in between. CDR3 coding DNA: TGTGCCAGCAGCGAGAGTAGCGGTCTTAGCACAGATACGCAGTATTTT. Protein product: CASSESSGLSTDTQYF.

This clone has only one observation. V usage is TRBV6-5 and J usage is TRBJ2-1, with no clear D. Germline assignment: CDR1 MNHEY and CDR2 SVGAGI. The CDR3 covers 13 residues. The V and J ends lost 6 bases and 4 bases respectively, with 10 bases between them. The CDR3 spells CASSPGRYNEQFF. The DNA of the CDR3 is TGTGCCAGCAGCCCCGGTCGATACAATGAGCAGTTCTTC.

This chain joins TRBV30 and TRBJ1-1; no reliable D call. This CDR3 has 11 amino acids. Between the trimmed V and J ends, which lost 8 bases and 4 bases, there was a span of 11 bases. In germline, CDR1 is GTSNPN, CDR2 SVGIG (reference sequence). The DNA of the CDR3 is TGTGCCGCAGGTTTGCTCACTGAAGCTTTCTTT. It specifies CAAGLLTEAFF. Using reference TRBV30 and TRBJ1-1 for the parts outside the CDR3, the full variable domain is SQTIHQWPATLVQPVGSPLSLECTVEGTSNPNLYWYRQAAGRGLQLLFYSVGIGQISSEVPQNLSASRPQDRQFILSSKKLLLSDSGFYLCAAGLLTEAFFGQGTRLTVV.